This TCR beta chain was observed in a study of vaccination and CD4 T cells after COVID-19. In the study overall: Six males and four females, two Hispanic, made up the convalescents.

Cultured CD4+ T cell DNA underwent sequencing with the Oncomine TCR Beta short-read assay. TCRdb called the PCR reads again in MiXCR, with one record for every CDR3 protein. The sample holds roughly 14,000 distinct CDR3 sequences, around 58% seen once. The germline gives CDR1 LNHNV, CDR2 YYDKDF (reference sequence). V was clipped by 2 bases and J by 1 base; unmatched bases: 4. This CDR3 has 15 amino acids. In this sample, this clonotype is medium-sized. The antigen remains unidentified. The treatment is: roughly 11-day PBMC culture with coronavirus spike peptide pools or control peptides (ViraFEST assay). Antigen-specific T cells were expanded with peptide pools by ViraFEST, and TCRs were then sequenced. Culture conditions combined fewer than 2.5 million PBMCs per well with about 9.2 IU/ml IL-2 and around 9.5 ug/ml peptide pools. Overall study findings and caveats: SARS-CoV-2-reactive clonotypes rose nonsignificantly, with the median going from approximately 21 to 40.

V usage is TRBV15 and J usage is TRBJ2-5; TRBD1 matches at 7 bases. The sequenced material came from CD4+ T cells from blood, cultured in vitro. This clonotype was obtained from a human donor who had recovered from COVID-19. DNA for the CDR3: TGTGCCACCAGCAGAAAAACAGGGGCCCAAGAGACCCAGTACTTC. Its translation: CATSRKTGAQETQYF.